Listed below are T cell receptor beta chains from one sample, sequenced in a study of blood T cell repertoires in COVID-19. Assay: immunoSEQ multiplex PCR; the TCRdb copy retains only in-frame clones and omits some. The sample contains about 400,000 clones, more than 85% of which appear only once. Sequenced input: peripheral blood. Receptors were obtained from a human donor in a cohort sampled during active COVID-19. CDR3s include the opening cysteine and the closing phenylalanine or tryptophan. Each record gives: J gene, V gene, D gene, CDR3 protein. The D gene is left open where the match is weak.

>TRBJ2-1|TRBV30|TRBD2
CAWSPSGTRNEQFF
>TRBJ1-4|TRBV7-9|-
CASSPRQSFNEKLFF
>TRBJ2-1|TRBV30|-
CAWRAPQGHYNEQFF
>TRBJ2-1|TRBV27|TRBD1
CASSLYGQGNEQFF
>TRBJ1-2|TRBV27|-
CASSRVGGATGGYTF
>TRBJ1-6|TRBV2|-
CASSEQPVYSPLHF
>TRBJ2-7|TRBV7-6|-
CASSRPRGDSSYEQYF
>TRBJ2-7|TRBV2|TRBD1
CASNPSGGQGVYEQYF
>TRBJ1-3|TRBV7-2|-
CASSLGGSGNTIYF
>TRBJ2-3|TRBV7-9|TRBD1
CASSPPGQGISTQYF
>TRBJ2-5|TRBV29-1|-
CSVEAQKGVETQYF
>TRBJ2-1|TRBV6-5|-
CASSSIADPKNEQFF
>TRBJ2-1|TRBV6-4|-
CASSDGRGSPDEQFF
>TRBJ1-1|TRBV5-6|-
CASSYSREEAFF
>TRBJ1-1|TRBV7-3|TRBD1
CASKWTGDNTEAFF
>TRBJ1-2|TRBV6-1|TRBD1
CASSEKEYRGRSGYTF
>TRBJ2-7|TRBV19|TRBD1
CASSGPGQGYEQYF
>TRBJ2-1|TRBV21-1|-
CASSKVGSLDEQFF
>TRBJ2-2|TRBV7-9|-
CASSLGGRTGELFF
>TRBJ2-7|TRBV18|TRBD2
CASSPSGGAYEQYF